The sequence of this TCR beta chain was determined in a study of T cells in localized non-small cell lung cancer. Findings and caveats of the study: Researchers found a median around 58 of the top 100 tumor clones in adjacent lung. Highest T cell clonality was seen in uninvolved adjacent lung, surpassing that measured in tumor.

Germline CDR1 is WSHSY and CDR2 is SAAADI. V was shortened by 5 bases and J by 4 bases, with 11 bases between the two germline ends. The CDR3 runs 13 residues. With regard to this clone: Its antigen is not identified.

The protocol was immunoSEQ multiplex PCR, while the TCRdb copy is restricted to in-frame clones and leaves out a portion. The table has about 78,000 clones, around four fifths seen once. The chain combines TRBV10-2 with TRBJ2-5, with D perhaps assigned TRBD1 or TRBD2 (6 bases each). This sample comprised peripheral blood, obtained before any cancer treatment. The sequence was obtained from a man between 40 and 75 years old with stage I lung adenocarcinoma. The CDR3 sequence is CASSTGRGETQYF. In DNA form, the CDR3 reads TGCGCCAGCAGTACAGGGCGGGGAGAGACCCAGTACTTC.